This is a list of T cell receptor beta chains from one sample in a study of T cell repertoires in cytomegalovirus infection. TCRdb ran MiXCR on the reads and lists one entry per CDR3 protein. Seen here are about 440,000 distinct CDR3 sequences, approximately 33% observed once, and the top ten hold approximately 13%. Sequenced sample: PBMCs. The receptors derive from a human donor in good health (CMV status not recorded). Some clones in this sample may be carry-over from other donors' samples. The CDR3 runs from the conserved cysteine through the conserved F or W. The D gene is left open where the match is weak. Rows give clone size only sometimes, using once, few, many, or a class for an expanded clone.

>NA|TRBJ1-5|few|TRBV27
CASSITINQPQHF
TGTGCCAGCAGTATAACGATAAATCAGCCCCAGCATTTT
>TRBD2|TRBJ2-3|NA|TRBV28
CASSSGGPPDTQYF
TGTGCCAGCAGTTCGGGGGGGCCCCCAGATACGCAGTATTTT
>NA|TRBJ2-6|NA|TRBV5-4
CASSGIGRSSGANVLTF
TGTGCCAGCAGCGGGATAGGCCGGAGCTCTGGGGCCAACGTCCTGACTTTC
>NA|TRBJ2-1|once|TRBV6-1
CASTNTQSSYNEQFF
TGTGCCAGCACAAACACCCAAAGCTCCTACAATGAGCAGTTCTTC
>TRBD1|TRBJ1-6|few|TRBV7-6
CASSLAGGSSPLHF
TGTGCCAGCAGCTTGGCAGGGGGTAGTTCACCCCTCCACTTT
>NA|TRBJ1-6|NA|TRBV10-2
CSITQDRSSPLHF
TGCTCCATAACTCAGGACAGAAGCTCACCCCTCCACTTT
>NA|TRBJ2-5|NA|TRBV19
CASSIVGGLETQYF
TGTGCCAGTAGTATAGTAGGGGGGCTGGAGACCCAGTACTTC
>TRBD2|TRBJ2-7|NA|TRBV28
CASSVAGGPLYEQYF
TGTGCCAGCAGTGTAGCGGGGGGGCCTCTGTACGAGCAGTACTTC
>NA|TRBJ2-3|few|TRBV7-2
CASSSGRIHTDTQYF
TGTGCCAGCAGCTCCGGACGCATCCACACAGATACGCAGTATTTT
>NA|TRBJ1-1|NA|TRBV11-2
CASSLMTGTEAFF
TGTGCCAGCAGCTTAATGACCGGCACTGAAGCTTTCTTT
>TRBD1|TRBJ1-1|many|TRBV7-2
CASSSYGGGTGEAFF
TGTGCCAGCAGCTCATATGGGGGCGGGACAGGGGAAGCTTTCTTT
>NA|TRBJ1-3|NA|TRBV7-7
CATISGNTIYF
TGTGCCACCATCTCTGGAAACACCATATATTTT
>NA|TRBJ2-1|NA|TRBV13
CASSLGPSPYNEQFF
TGTGCCAGCAGCTTAGGTCCCTCTCCCTACAATGAGCAGTTCTTC
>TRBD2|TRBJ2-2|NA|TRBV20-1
CSARETSGGVSGELFF
TGCAGTGCTAGAGAGACTAGCGGGGGGGTATCCGGGGAGCTGTTTTTT
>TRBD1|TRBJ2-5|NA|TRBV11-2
CASSLVGTGGETQYF
TGTGCCAGCAGCTTAGTGGGGACAGGGGGGGAGACCCAGTACTTC
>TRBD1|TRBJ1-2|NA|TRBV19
CASSIDRPGTGRPSYGYTF
TGTGCCAGTAGTATAGATCGTCCGGGGACAGGGCGGCCGTCCTATGGCTACACCTTC
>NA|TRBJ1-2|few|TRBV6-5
CATWRYGYTF
TGTGCCACCTGGCGCTATGGCTACACCTTC
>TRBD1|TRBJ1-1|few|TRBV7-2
CASSPDRGGGNTEAFF
TGTGCCAGCAGCCCCGACAGGGGGGGGGGGAACACTGAAGCTTTCTTT
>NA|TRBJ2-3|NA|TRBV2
CASNQRASGGTSTDTQYF
TGTGCCAGCAACCAAAGGGCCAGCGGCGGGACTAGCACAGATACGCAGTATTTT
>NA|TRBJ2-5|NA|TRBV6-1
CAIGGTIQETQYF
TGTGCCATCGGGGGGACAATCCAAGAGACCCAGTACTTC
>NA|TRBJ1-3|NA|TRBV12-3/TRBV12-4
CASSFAGYETGNTIYF
TGTGCCAGCAGTTTTGCGGGATATGAAACTGGAAACACCATATATTTT
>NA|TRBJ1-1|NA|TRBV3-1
CASSPRRSIEAFF
TGTGCCAGCAGCCCCAGACGGAGTATTGAAGCTTTCTTT
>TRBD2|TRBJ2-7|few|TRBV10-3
CAISDPGEGLSYEQYF
TGTGCCATCAGTGACCCCGGGGAGGGGCTCTCCTACGAGCAGTACTTC
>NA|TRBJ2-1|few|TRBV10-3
CAISAYRARYNEQFF
TGTGCCATCAGTGCCTACAGGGCTCGGTACAATGAGCAGTTCTTC
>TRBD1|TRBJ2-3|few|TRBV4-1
CASSQPRPGTGNTDTQYF
TGCGCCAGCAGCCAACCCCGGCCCGGGACAGGGAACACAGATACGCAGTATTTT
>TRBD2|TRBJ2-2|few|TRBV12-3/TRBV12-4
CASSLSRGGAGELFF
TGTGCCAGCAGTTTAAGTCGGGGGGGGGCCGGGGAGCTGTTTTTT
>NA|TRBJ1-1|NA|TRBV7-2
CASSHGDPNTEAFF
TGTGCCAGCAGCCACGGGGACCCGAACACTGAAGCTTTCTTT
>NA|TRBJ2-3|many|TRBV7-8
CASSSDSADTQYF
TGTGCCAGCAGCTCTGACTCGGCAGATACGCAGTATTTT
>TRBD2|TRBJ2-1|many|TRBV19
CASSIGSGGRSEQFF
TGTGCCAGTAGTATTGGTAGCGGGGGTCGGAGTGAGCAGTTCTTC
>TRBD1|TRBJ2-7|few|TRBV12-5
CASGLQLTGTDIDFEQYF
TGTGCTAGTGGTTTGCAGTTGACAGGGACCGACATTGATTTCGAGCAGTACTTC
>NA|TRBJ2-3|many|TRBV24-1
CATSDASTDTQYF
TGTGCCACCAGCGACGCTAGCACAGATACGCAGTATTTT
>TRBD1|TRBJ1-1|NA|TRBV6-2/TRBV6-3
CASSRTGRRTEAFF
TGTGCCAGCAGTCGGACAGGGAGAAGGACTGAAGCTTTCTTT
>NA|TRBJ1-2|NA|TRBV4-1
CASSQDITEWNYGYTF
TGCGCCAGCAGCCAAGATATTACGGAGTGGAACTATGGCTACACCTTC
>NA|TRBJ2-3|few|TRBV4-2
CASSQGGSPDTQYF
TGTGCCAGCAGCCAAGGGGGTAGCCCCGATACGCAGTATTTT
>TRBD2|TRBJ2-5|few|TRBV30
CAWSGWTSGPQETQYF
TGTGCCTGGAGTGGGTGGACTAGCGGGCCCCAAGAGACCCAGTACTTC
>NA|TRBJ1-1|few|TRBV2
CASSWGGPNTEAFF
TGTGCCAGCAGCTGGGGAGGCCCTAACACTGAAGCTTTCTTT
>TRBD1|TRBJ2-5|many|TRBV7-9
CASSFPTGSEETQYF
TGTGCCAGCAGCTTTCCGACAGGGAGTGAAGAGACCCAGTACTTC
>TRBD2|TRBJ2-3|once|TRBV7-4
CASSKSGGAETQYF
TGTGCCAGCAGCAAGAGCGGGGGGGCAGAGACGCAGTATTTT
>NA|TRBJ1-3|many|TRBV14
CASSSGGFSGNTIYF
TGTGCCAGCAGCTCGGGGGGTTTCTCTGGAAACACCATATATTTT
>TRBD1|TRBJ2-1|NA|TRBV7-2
CASSLGTGFEQFF
TGTGCCAGCAGCTTAGGGACAGGTTTTGAGCAGTTCTTC
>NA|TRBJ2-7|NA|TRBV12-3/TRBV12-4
CASSLSGLAEQYF
TGTGCCAGCAGTTTAAGCGGGTTGGCCGAGCAGTACTTC
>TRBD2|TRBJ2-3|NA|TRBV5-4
CASSLKAGLLPNTQYF
TGTGCCAGCAGCTTAAAAGCGGGACTCCTACCGAATACGCAGTATTTT
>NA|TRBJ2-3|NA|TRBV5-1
CASSSRQVLGPDTQYF
TGCGCCAGCAGCTCCCGACAGGTTCTAGGCCCAGATACGCAGTATTTT
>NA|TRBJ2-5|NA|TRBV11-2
CASSPAGWGETQYF
TGTGCCAGCAGCCCCGCCGGTTGGGGGGAGACCCAGTACTTC
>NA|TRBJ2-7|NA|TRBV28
CASRSGTPVYEQYF
TGTGCCAGCAGATCGGGGACGCCCGTCTACGAGCAGTACTTC
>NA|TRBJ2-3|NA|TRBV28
CARSFRPRADTQYF
TGTGCCCGCAGTTTTCGGCCGAGGGCAGATACGCAGTATTTT
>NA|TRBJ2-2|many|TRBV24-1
CATRGGHTKSGELFF
TGTGCCACTCGTGGGGGTCACACTAAGTCCGGGGAGCTGTTTTTT
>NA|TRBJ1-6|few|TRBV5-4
CASSLSVGHNSPLHF
TGTGCCAGCAGCTTGTCCGTGGGGCATAATTCACCCCTCCACTTT
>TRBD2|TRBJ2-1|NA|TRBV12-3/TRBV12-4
CASSRSGGGKNEQFF
TGTGCCAGCAGTCGGAGCGGGGGTGGGAAAAATGAGCAGTTCTTC
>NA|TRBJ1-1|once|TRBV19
CASIRTAVGNTEAFF
TGTGCCAGTATTAGGACTGCTGTGGGGAACACTGAAGCTTTCTTT
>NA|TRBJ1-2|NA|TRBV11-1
CASSLDNGGGYTF
TGTGCCAGCAGCTTAGATAACGGGGGTGGCTACACCTTC
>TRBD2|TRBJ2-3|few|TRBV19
CASSTMTSGGNRDTQYF
TGTGCCAGTAGTACCATGACTAGCGGGGGGAACCGGGATACGCAGTATTTT
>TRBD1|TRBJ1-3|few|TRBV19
CASRDSGNTIYF
TGTGCCAGCCGGGACAGCGGAAACACCATATATTTT
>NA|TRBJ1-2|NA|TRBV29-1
CSVGVEGGYTF
TGCAGCGTTGGTGTGGAGGGAGGCTACACCTTC
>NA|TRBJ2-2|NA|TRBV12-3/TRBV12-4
CASSLGLAPAGELFF
TGTGCCAGCAGTTTAGGTCTGGCCCCCGCCGGGGAGCTGTTTTTT
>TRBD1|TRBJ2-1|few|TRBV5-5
CASSVDRDNEQFF
TGTGCCAGCAGCGTCGACAGGGACAATGAGCAGTTCTTC
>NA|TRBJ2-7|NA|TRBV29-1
CSVELTDGEQYF
TGCAGCGTTGAACTGACAGACGGCGAGCAGTACTTC